Sequencing of this T cell receptor beta chain was carried out in a study of shared clonotypes between healthy human individuals. Across the study: Per donor, three plates held CD4 naive cells, three held CD4 memory, two held CD8 naive and one held CD8 memory.

CDR3 length equals 14 residues. Germline assignment: CDR1 MNHEY and CDR2 SVGAGI. Deletions cut 5 bases from V and 9 bases from J, with 17 bases between. CD4+ cells yielded CD45RA+ naive and CD45RA-negative memory subsets. Sorted subsets were amplified in replicate PCRs using 200 ng DNA, tens of thousands of T cell genomes. TCRdb's table, derived via immunoSEQ multiplex PCR, lists solely in-frame clones and lacks some. Here the sample spans roughly 1,500,000 clones, approximately 98.5% being singletons. Findings of the study overall: Large sequencing depth failed to make sorted-subset sequencing complete, rarefaction showed.

In regard to this clone: The antigen is not known.

This receptor was taken from a man younger than 40 in good health. The gene calls are TRBV6-5 and TRBJ2-1; no definite D call. What was sequenced was naive CD4+ T cells sorted from blood. The sample's subset: CD45RA+ positively selected. The CDR3 coding sequence is TGTGCCAGCAGTCCGACTCCACTACTCGCTGAGCAGTTCTTC. Protein: CASSPTPLLAEQFF.